Following are 6 T cell receptor beta chains from one sample sequenced in a study of PD-1 blockade in classical Hodgkin lymphoma. Time point noted: cycle 4 day 1 (C4D1), after less than 7 weeks of nivolumab. Every patient relapsed after autologous stem cell transplantation, and brentuximab vedotin exposure varied. Clones were read by immunoSEQ multiplex PCR, and TCRdb kept only the in-frame ones, dropping some. The sample lists tens of thousands of clones; around 87% were seen once. Sequenced material: peripheral blood mononuclear cells (PBMCs), taken before the fourth cycle of nivolumab. These receptors were taken from a human donor with classical Hodgkin lymphoma.

V is TRBV27 and J is TRBJ2-2; tentatively, D is TRBD1 or TRBD2 (5 bases each). The length of the CDR3 is 14 residues. Trimming removed 6 bases at V and 5 bases at J, with 13 bases between. In germline, CDR1 is MNHEY, CDR2 SMNVEV (reference sequence). CDR3: CASRAQWGTGELFF. The CDR3 DNA is TGTGCCAGCAGGGCTCAGTGGGGGACCGGGGAGCTGTTTTTT.

J is TRBJ2-7 and V is TRBV7-3, with D unclear. The CDR3 runs to 13 residues. Deletions cut 3 bases from V and 5 bases from J, with 11 bases between. Looked up from germline, CDR1 is SGHTA and CDR2 is FQGTGA. As DNA, the CDR3 is TGTGCCAGCAGCTTTGAACCTGTCGACGAGCAGTACTTC. Amino acid sequence: CASSFEPVDEQYF.

This chain connects TRBV28 to TRBJ2-7; 9 nucleotides match TRBD1. V was clipped by 7 bases and J by 2 bases; unmatched bases: 3. The V gene's germline CDR1 is MDHEN and CDR2 SYDVKM. This CDR3 comprises 13 residues. CDR3 nucleotide sequence: TGTGCCAGCACTGGGACAGGGACCTACGAGCAGTACTTC. This encodes CASTGTGTYEQYF.

The chain uses TRBV28 and TRBJ1-1; D is unresolved. V was trimmed by 5 bases and J by 5 bases, leaving 15 bases between them. This CDR3 contains 14 residues. Germline V gene lookup returns CDR1 MDHEN and CDR2 SYDVKM. This CDR3 reads CASSPTALPTEAFF. In DNA form, the CDR3 reads TGTGCCAGCAGTCCTACTGCCCTGCCAACTGAAGCTTTCTTT.

J is TRBJ2-1 and V is TRBV7-9; D uncertain. There are 17 residues in the CDR3. V dropped 0 bases and J dropped 0 bases, with 12 bases sitting between them. Germline V CDR1 and CDR2: SEHNR, FQNEAQ (reference sequence). In nucleotides, the CDR3 is TGTGCCAGCAGCTTAGCGTCTCCGTTAAGCTCCTACAATGAGCAGTTCTTC. This encodes CASSLASPLSSYNEQFF.

The chain recombines TRBV27 with TRBJ2-3; D may match TRBD1 or TRBD2 (6 bases each). The ends were cut back, 2 bases at V and 2 bases at J, with 17 bases in the middle. Germline V gene data show CDR1 as MNHEY and CDR2 as SMNVEV (reference sequence). This CDR3 comprises 17 residues. CDR3 sequence: CASSLKVQGTYTDTQYF. The CDR3 DNA sequence: TGTGCCAGCAGTTTAAAAGTCCAGGGGACTTACACAGATACGCAGTATTTT.